These T cell receptor beta chains were read from a single sample in a study of CD8+ T cells in alopecia areata. Only in-frame clones appear in the TCRdb table, and some are missing; sequencing was by immunoSEQ multiplex PCR. The sample includes 150,000 to 200,000 clones, around 60% of them seen just once. Source: CD4+ T cells sorted from blood, taken at approximately week 49, from a patient treated with tofacitinib. These receptors all stem from a human donor with alopecia areata. Both conserved end residues are part of each CDR3. The D gene is left open where the match is weak. Size values are once, few and many counts, or a class for expanded clones, and some rows have none.

d_call	v_call	j_call	clone_size	cdr3_aa	cdr3_nt
TRBD1	TRBV23-1	TRBJ2-1	NA	CASSQRDRSSYNEQFF	TGCGCCAGCAGTCAGAGGGACAGGAGCTCCTACAATGAGCAGTTCTTC
NA	TRBV10-3	TRBJ2-7	few	CAISQQGDEQYF	TGTGCCATCAGTCAACAGGGAGACGAGCAGTACTTC
NA	TRBV4-3	TRBJ2-1	NA	CASSQYRVGYNEQFF	TGCGCCAGCAGCCAATACAGGGTCGGGTACAATGAGCAGTTCTTC
NA	TRBV30	TRBJ2-3	NA	CAWSLWDEHTQYF	TGTGCCTGGAGTCTATGGGACGAACATACGCAGTATTTT
TRBD2	TRBV10-3	TRBJ2-7	NA	CAISAGGRSSYEQYF	TGTGCCATCAGTGCGGGGGGGAGGAGCTCCTACGAGCAGTACTTC
NA	TRBV9	TRBJ1-2	NA	CASSSNLGPKNGYTF	TGTGCCAGCAGCTCAAATCTGGGACCGAAAAATGGCTACACCTTC
TRBD1	TRBV29-1	TRBJ1-2	NA	CSAWGQGNYGYTF	TGCAGCGCGTGGGGACAGGGGAACTATGGCTACACCTTC
TRBD2	TRBV5-1	TRBJ2-2	NA	CASSTGLAPNTGELFF	TGCGCCAGCAGCACGGGACTAGCGCCGAACACCGGGGAGCTGTTTTTT
TRBD1	TRBV30	TRBJ1-2	NA	CAWSKTRDRVGYTF	TGTGCCTGGAGTAAGACCCGGGACAGGGTTGGCTACACCTTC
NA	TRBV29-1	TRBJ1-2	NA	CSVQESAYGYTF	TGCAGCGTACAGGAGTCGGCCTATGGCTACACCTTC
TRBD1	TRBV7-9	TRBJ1-1	NA	CASSGQSNTEAFF	TGTGCCAGTTCGGGACAGTCGAACACTGAAGCTTTCTTT
NA	TRBV18	TRBJ1-2	once	CASSPRELYGYTF	TGTGCCAGCTCACCTAGGGAACTCTATGGCTACACCTTC
TRBD2	TRBV29-1	TRBJ2-1	NA	CSVLWARLAGGNYSYNEQFF	TGCAGCGTCTTATGGGCTCGACTAGCGGGGGGAAATTACTCCTACAATGAGCAGTTCTTC
NA	TRBV5-1	TRBJ1-2	few	CASSAGANNYGYTF	TGCGCCAGCAGCGCCGGGGCTAACAACTATGGCTACACCTTC
TRBD1	TRBV29-1	TRBJ1-5	NA	CSVSQGASNQPQHF	TGCAGCGTTTCCCAGGGGGCGAGCAATCAGCCCCAGCATTTT
TRBD1	TRBV18	TRBJ2-4	few	CASSPDRGPRTKNIQYF	TGTGCCAGCTCACCGGACAGGGGCCCTCGTACCAAAAACATTCAGTACTTC
NA	TRBV30	TRBJ1-1	NA	CAWSEGPRDEAFF	TGTGCCTGGAGCGAAGGCCCTCGGGACGAAGCTTTCTTT
NA	TRBV30	TRBJ1-2	NA	CAWRSEGITNYGYTF	TGTGCCTGGAGGAGTGAGGGGATTACTAACTATGGCTACACCTTC
TRBD2	TRBV10-3	TRBJ2-5	NA	CAISGSSGALQETQYF	TGTGCCATCAGTGGATCTAGCGGGGCACTGCAAGAGACCCAGTACTTC
NA	TRBV4-3	TRBJ2-4	NA	CASSQGGGQKNIQYF	TGCGCCAGCAGCCAAGGCGGGGGACAGAAAAACATTCAGTACTTC
TRBD1	TRBV29-1	TRBJ1-4	NA	CSVHRTGFNEKLFF	TGCAGCGTTCATAGGACAGGGTTTAATGAAAAACTGTTTTTT
NA	TRBV30	TRBJ1-1	few	CAWISRANTEAFF	TGTGCCTGGATATCTCGGGCGAACACTGAAGCTTTCTTT
NA	TRBV6-6	TRBJ1-2	NA	CASSTRENYGYTF	TGTGCCAGCAGTACCAGGGAAAACTATGGCTACACCTTC
TRBD1	TRBV28	TRBJ2-6	once	CASSFSSWTGGSGANVLTF	TGTGCCAGCAGTTTTTCCTCCTGGACAGGGGGATCTGGGGCCAACGTCCTGACTTTC
NA	TRBV11-2	TRBJ2-3	medium-sized	CASSFTRGTDTQYF	TGTGCCAGCAGTTTTACCAGGGGTACAGATACGCAGTATTTT
NA	TRBV10-3	TRBJ1-1	NA	CAISDGVNTEAFF	TGTGCCATCAGTGATGGGGTAAACACTGAAGCTTTCTTT
TRBD1	TRBV25-1	TRBJ1-4	few	CASQGADEKLFF	TGTGCCAGCCAGGGGGCCGATGAAAAACTGTTTTTT
NA	TRBV2	TRBJ2-5	NA	CARGHQETQYF	TGTGCCAGAGGACATCAAGAGACCCAGTACTTC
NA	TRBV29-1	TRBJ1-1	NA	CSFRRAEAEAFF	TGCAGCTTCCGGAGGGCCGAGGCTGAAGCTTTCTTT
NA	TRBV10-3	TRBJ2-2	NA	CAIRTVTGELFF	TGTGCCATCAGAACTGTCACCGGGGAGCTGTTTTTT
NA	TRBV4-3	TRBJ1-2	NA	CASSSNPPTSGYSFGYTF	TGCGCCAGCAGCTCTAACCCCCCTACTTCAGGGTATTCGTTTGGCTACACCTTC
NA	TRBV2	TRBJ2-7	NA	CASSDQGSSYEQYF	TGTGCCAGCAGTGACCAGGGATCCTCCTACGAGCAGTACTTC
NA	TRBV7-3	TRBJ1-6	NA	CASSLTTNSPLHF	TGTGCCAGCAGCTTAACGACCAATTCACCCCTCCACTTT
TRBD1	TRBV6-5	TRBJ1-2	few	CASSESGGGYGYTF	TGTGCCAGCAGTGAATCAGGGGGCGGCTATGGCTACACCTTC
NA	TRBV25-1	TRBJ1-6	NA	CASSVGLAGGNSPLHF	TGTGCCAGCAGTGTCGGTCTCGCGGGTGGGAATTCACCCCTCCACTTT
TRBD1	TRBV25-1	TRBJ1-4	NA	CASRGQGRGEKLFF	TGTGCCAGCCGGGGACAGGGGCGCGGAGAAAAACTGTTTTTT
NA	TRBV4-3	TRBJ2-1	NA	CASSQTSSVEQFF	TGCGCCAGCAGCCAGACTAGTTCGGTTGAGCAGTTCTTC
NA	TRBV6-1	TRBJ2-4	NA	CASSPGPSTVKF	TGTGCCAGCAGCCCCGGCCCATCGACCGTTAAATTC
NA	TRBV11-2	TRBJ2-5	NA	CASSSRLGGRETQYF	TGTGCCAGCAGCTCAAGATTGGGGGGCCGAGAGACCCAGTACTTC
NA	TRBV14	TRBJ1-2	NA	CASSQVGGQSYGYTF	TGTGCCAGCAGCCAAGTCGGGGGGCAGAGCTATGGCTACACCTTC
TRBD2	TRBV2	TRBJ2-5	NA	CASSTSGETQYF	TGTGCCAGCAGCACTAGCGGAGAGACCCAGTACTTC
TRBD1	TRBV9	TRBJ2-2	NA	CASSVNQGANTGELFF	TGTGCCAGCAGCGTAAATCAGGGGGCGAACACCGGGGAGCTGTTTTTT
NA	TRBV4-3	TRBJ2-3	NA	CASSQDWLAHTDTQYF	TGCGCCAGCAGCCAAGATTGGCTAGCGCACACAGATACGCAGTATTTT
TRBD1	TRBV5-1	TRBJ1-1	NA	CASRTGVKNTEAFF	TGCGCCAGCAGGACAGGGGTGAAGAACACTGAAGCTTTCTTT
NA	TRBV29-1	TRBJ1-1	NA	CSVGPQVNTEAFF	TGCAGCGTTGGGCCACAAGTGAACACTGAAGCTTTCTTT
NA	TRBV7-2	TRBJ1-2	NA	CASSAEGESYGYTF	TGTGCCAGCAGCGCCGAGGGTGAGAGTTATGGCTACACCTTC
NA	TRBV12-5	TRBJ2-7	NA	CASGLGTPGFYEQYF	TGTGCTAGTGGTTTGGGTACCCCGGGCTTCTACGAGCAGTACTTC
TRBD1	TRBV30	TRBJ1-4	NA	CAWSIGTGDEKLFF	TGTGCCTGGAGTATCGGGACAGGGGACGAAAAACTGTTTTTT
NA	TRBV30	TRBJ1-3	NA	CAWSPSSSGNTIYF	TGTGCCTGGAGCCCCTCGAGCTCTGGAAACACCATATATTTT
NA	TRBV29-1	TRBJ1-1	NA	CSVTPTGMNTEAFF	TGCAGCGTCACTCCCACAGGAATGAACACTGAAGCTTTCTTT